Ten or more counts support the clone carrying this T cell receptor (beta chain). The antigen is not known. This record belongs to a study of neurological immune-mediated disorders. Template-switch 5'RACE cDNA synthesis added a 10-nucleotide unique molecular identifier. Every sequencing run generated over 190 million TCR-beta sequences from 15-18 subjects. TCRdb re-derived calls from the 5' RACE reads in MiXCR, one entry per CDR3 protein. The repertoire holds about 84,000 distinct CDR3 sequences, around 10% seen once, with 1.8% in the top ten. General study points: Subjects shared no identical expanded-clone CDR3 amino acid sequences, suggesting private TCR-beta repertoires in all groups.

The CDR3 covers 15 residues. Germline loops: CDR1 SGHTA, CDR2 FQGNSA. Trimming took 1 base from V and 4 from J, leaving 10 bases between them. 2 million unsorted PBMCs were stored in RNAlater at -80 °C before RNA extraction. Material for sequencing was PBMCs. The clonotype originates from a man aged 35 to 55 in good health. The V gene is TRBV7-2, the J gene TRBJ2-2; D unclear. The CDR3 nucleotides read TGTGCCAGCAGCTTAGTAAGGTCAGCCACCGGGGAGCTGTTTTTT. This encodes CASSLVRSATGELFF.